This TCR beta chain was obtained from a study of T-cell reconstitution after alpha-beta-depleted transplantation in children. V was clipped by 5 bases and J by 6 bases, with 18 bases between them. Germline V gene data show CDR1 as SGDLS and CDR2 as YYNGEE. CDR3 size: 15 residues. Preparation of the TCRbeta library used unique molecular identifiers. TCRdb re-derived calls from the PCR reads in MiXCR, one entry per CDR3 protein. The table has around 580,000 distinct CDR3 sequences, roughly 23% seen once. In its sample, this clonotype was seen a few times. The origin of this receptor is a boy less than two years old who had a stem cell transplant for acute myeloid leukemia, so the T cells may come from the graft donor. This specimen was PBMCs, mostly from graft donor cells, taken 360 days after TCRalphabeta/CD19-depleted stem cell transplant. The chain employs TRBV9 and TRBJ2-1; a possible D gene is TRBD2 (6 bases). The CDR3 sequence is CASSGAGIRSNEQFF. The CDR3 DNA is TGTGCCAGCAGTGGGGCGGGGATTCGATCCAATGAGCAGTTCTTC.